This TCR beta chain was recovered during a study of cytomegalovirus exposure and HLA in healthy donors. Study-wide background: Out of about 190 million T cells, an earlier analysis found around 110 million unique TCR beta sequences in total. Points from the study as a whole: In a later analysis, at a false discovery rate of 0.05, over 15,000 TCR beta sequences were associated with HLA alleles. Clonal expansion, a later analysis showed, was greater in HLA-associated TCR beta chains than in equally common others.

Remarks on this clone: What it binds is unknown.

Germline V lookup: CDR1 SGHTA, CDR2 FQGNSA. V lost 4 bases, J lost 9 bases, and 18 bases lay in between. This CDR3 region has 14 residues. The PCR employed 60 Vbeta primers together with 13 Jbeta primers. Here immunoSEQ multiplex PCR was the method, and the copy in TCRdb shows in-frame clones only, minus some. This sample has about 150,000 clones, with about three fifths found just once. The sequencing input was PBMCs. The chain carries TRBV7-2 and TRBJ1-1, with D perhaps TRBD1 (6 bases). This clonotype was sampled from a woman aged 55-69 years in good health and CMV-seropositive. CDR3 sequence reads: CASSSARQVRKAFF. CDR3 sequence (DNA): TGTGCCAGCAGCTCCGCCAGACAGGTTAGAAAAGCTTTCTTT.